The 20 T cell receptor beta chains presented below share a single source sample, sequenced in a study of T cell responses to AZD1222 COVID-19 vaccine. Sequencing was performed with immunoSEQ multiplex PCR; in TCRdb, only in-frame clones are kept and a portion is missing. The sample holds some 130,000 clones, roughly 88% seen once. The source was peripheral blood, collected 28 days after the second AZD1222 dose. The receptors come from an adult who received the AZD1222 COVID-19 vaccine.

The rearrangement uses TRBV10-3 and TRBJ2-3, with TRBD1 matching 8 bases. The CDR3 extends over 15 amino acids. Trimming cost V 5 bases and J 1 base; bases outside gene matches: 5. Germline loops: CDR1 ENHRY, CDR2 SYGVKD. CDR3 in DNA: TGTGCCATCAGTAACAGGGGGACGGGCACAGATACGCAGTATTTT. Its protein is CAISNRGTGTDTQYF.

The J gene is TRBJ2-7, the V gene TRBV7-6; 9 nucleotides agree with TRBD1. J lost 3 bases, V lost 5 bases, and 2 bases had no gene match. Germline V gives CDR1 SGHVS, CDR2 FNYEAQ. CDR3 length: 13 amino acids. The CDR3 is CASSRDRDYEQYF. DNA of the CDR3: TGTGCCAGCAGCCGGGACAGGGACTACGAGCAGTACTTC.

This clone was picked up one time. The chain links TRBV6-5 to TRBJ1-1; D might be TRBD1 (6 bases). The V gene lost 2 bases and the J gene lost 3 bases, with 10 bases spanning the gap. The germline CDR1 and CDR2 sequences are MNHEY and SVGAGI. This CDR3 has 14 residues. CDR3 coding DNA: TGTGCCAGCAGTTACCCATACAGGGACACTGAAGCTTTCTTT. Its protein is CASSYPYRDTEAFF.

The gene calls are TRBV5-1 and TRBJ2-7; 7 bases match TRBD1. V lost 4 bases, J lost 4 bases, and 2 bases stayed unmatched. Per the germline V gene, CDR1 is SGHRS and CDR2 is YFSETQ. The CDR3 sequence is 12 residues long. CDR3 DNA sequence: TGCGCCAGCAGCCTGGACAGGTACGAGCAGTACTTC. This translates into CASSLDRYEQYF.

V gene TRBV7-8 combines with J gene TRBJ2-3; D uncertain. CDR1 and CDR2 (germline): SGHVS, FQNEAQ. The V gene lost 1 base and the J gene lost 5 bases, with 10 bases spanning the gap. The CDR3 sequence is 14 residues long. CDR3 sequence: CASSLVGVGDTQYF. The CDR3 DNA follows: TGTGCCAGCAGCTTAGTGGGTGTTGGAGATACGCAGTATTTT.

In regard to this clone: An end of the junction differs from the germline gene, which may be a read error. CDR3: CASSFPGSCF. CDR3 DNA sequence: TGTGCCAGCAGCTTCCCCGGCAGTTGCTTC. J is TRBJ1-2 and V is TRBV7-9, with D unclear. The CDR3 consists of 10 residues. CDR1 is SEHNR and CDR2 is FQNEAQ in the germline V gene (reference sequence).

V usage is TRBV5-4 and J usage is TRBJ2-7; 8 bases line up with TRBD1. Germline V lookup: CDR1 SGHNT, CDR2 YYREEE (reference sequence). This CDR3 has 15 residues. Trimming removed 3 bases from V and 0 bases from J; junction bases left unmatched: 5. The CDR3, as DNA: TGTGCCAGCAGCTCCGACAGGGGAGGCTCCTACGAGCAGTACTTC. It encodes CASSSDRGGSYEQYF.

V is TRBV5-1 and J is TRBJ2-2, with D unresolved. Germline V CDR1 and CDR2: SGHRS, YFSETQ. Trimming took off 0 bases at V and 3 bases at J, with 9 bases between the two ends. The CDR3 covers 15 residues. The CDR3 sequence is CASSLGTIYTGELFF. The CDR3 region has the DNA TGCGCCAGCAGCTTGGGAACCATTTACACCGGGGAGCTGTTTTTT.

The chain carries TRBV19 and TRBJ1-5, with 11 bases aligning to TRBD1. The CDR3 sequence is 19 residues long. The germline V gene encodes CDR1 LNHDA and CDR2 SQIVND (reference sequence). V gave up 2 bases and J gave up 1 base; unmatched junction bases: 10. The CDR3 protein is CASSIHRTGGVSSNQPQHF. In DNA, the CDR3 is TGTGCCAGTAGTATACATCGGACAGGGGGCGTTTCCAGCAATCAGCCCCAGCATTTT.

CDR3 amino acids: CASSSENRVGQFF. DNA of the CDR3: TGTGCCAGCAGCTCAGAGAACAGGGTCGGTCAGTTCTTC. The chain has TRBV7-9 and TRBJ2-1; D is possibly TRBD1 (6 bases). V lost 4 bases and J lost 13, with 17 bases in between. The CDR3 consists of 13 residues. Germline CDR1 reads SEHNR; CDR2 reads FQNEAQ (reference sequence).

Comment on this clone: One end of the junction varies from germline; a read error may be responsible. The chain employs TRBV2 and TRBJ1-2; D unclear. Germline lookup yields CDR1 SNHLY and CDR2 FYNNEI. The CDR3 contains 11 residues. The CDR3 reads CASSEETRSYF. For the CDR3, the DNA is TGTGCCAGCAGTGAAGAAACGCGGAGCTACTTC. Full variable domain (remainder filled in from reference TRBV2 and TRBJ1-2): EPEVTQTPSHQVTQMGQEVILRCVPISNHLYFYWYRQILGQKVEFLVSFYNNEISEKSEIFDDQFSVERPDGSNFTLKIRSTKLEDSAMYFCASSEETRSYFGSGTRLTVV.

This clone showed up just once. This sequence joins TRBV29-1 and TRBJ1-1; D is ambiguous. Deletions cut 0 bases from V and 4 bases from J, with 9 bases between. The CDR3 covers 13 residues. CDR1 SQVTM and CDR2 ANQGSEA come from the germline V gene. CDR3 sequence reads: CSVEEGSGTEAFF. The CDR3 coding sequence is TGCAGCGTTGAAGAAGGGTCCGGCACTGAAGCTTTCTTT.

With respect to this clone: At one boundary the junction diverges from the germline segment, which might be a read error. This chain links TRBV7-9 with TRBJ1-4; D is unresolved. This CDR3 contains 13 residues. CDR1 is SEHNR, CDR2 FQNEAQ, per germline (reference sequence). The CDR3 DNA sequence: TGTGCCAGCAGGAAGGGAGGGAATGGAAAACTGTTTTTT. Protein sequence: CASRKGGNGKLFF.

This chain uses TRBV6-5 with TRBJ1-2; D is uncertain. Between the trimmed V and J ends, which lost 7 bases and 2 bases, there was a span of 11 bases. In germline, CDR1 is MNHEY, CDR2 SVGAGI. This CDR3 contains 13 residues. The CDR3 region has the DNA TGTGCCAGCACCCAAGAGTGGAACTATGGCTACACCTTC. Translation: CASTQEWNYGYTF.

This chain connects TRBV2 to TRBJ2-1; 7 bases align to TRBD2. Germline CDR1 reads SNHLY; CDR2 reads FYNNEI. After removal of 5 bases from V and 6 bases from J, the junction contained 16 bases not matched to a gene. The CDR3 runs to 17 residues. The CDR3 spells CASSPSLGGRGSNEQFF. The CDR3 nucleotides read TGTGCCAGCAGTCCCTCACTGGGCGGGAGAGGATCCAATGAGCAGTTCTTC.

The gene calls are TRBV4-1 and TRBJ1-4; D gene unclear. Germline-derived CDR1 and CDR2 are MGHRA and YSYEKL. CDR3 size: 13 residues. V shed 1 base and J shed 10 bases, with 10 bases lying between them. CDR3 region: CASSQADGVKLFF. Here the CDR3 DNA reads TGCGCCAGCAGCCAAGCGGACGGGGTAAAACTGTTTTTT.

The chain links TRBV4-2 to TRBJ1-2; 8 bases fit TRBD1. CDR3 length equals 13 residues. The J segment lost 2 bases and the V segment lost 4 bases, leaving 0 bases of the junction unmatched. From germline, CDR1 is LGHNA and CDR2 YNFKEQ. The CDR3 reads CASSRDRNYGYTF. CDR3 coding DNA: TGTGCCAGCAGCCGGGACAGGAACTATGGCTACACCTTC.

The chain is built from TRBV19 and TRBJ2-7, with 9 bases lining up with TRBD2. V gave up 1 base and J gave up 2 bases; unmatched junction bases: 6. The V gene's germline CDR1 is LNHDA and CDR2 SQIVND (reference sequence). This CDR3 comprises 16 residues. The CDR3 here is CASSIGWPSGTYEQYF. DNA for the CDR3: TGTGCCAGTAGTATAGGTTGGCCTAGCGGGACCTACGAGCAGTACTTC.

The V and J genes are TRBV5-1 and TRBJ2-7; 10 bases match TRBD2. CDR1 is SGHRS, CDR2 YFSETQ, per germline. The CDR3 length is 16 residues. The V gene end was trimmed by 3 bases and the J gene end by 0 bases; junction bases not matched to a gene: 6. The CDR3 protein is CASSSTAGGASYEQYF. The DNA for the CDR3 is TGCGCCAGCAGCTCTACAGCGGGGGGGGCCTCCTACGAGCAGTACTTC.

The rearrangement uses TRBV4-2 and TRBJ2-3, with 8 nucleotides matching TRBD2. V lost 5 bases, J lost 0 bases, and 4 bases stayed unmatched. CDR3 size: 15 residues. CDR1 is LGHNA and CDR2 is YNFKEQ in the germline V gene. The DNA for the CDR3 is TGTGCCAGCAGCATTTTAGCGGGAAGCACAGATACGCAGTATTTT. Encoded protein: CASSILAGSTDTQYF.